This T cell receptor beta chain was sequenced for a study of T-cell reconstitution after alpha-beta-depleted transplantation in children. The germline gives CDR1 GTSNPN, CDR2 SVGIG (reference sequence). There are 14 residues in the CDR3. V dropped 1 base and J dropped 5 bases, with 14 bases sitting between them. This clonotype was counted ten times or more. The antigen remains undetermined. Study-wide findings and caveats: Several hundred expanded graft clones reportedly gave rise to the alpha-beta T cells present about two months after transplant. A year had passed since transplant, and T-cell counts and diversity by then came mostly from newly produced T cells. Some patients owed their high day-60 TCRbeta diversity to surviving recipient T cells and thymic progenitors.

Preparation of the TCRbeta library involved a method that used unique molecular identifiers. TCRdb re-analysed the PCR reads in MiXCR, keeping a single row per CDR3 protein. Altogether 150,000 to 250,000 distinct CDR3 sequences are present, 5.5% to 7% being singletons, with the ten largest covering roughly 4.5%. The chain recombines TRBV30 with TRBJ1-2; D is unresolved. The source of this sequence is a girl under three years old with combined immunodeficiency, due to receive a stem cell transplant. Here the sequenced sample was PBMCs, taken before TCRalphabeta/CD19-depleted stem cell transplant. The CDR3 is CAWSGSLLLYGYTF. The CDR3 nucleotides read TGTGCCTGGAGTGGGTCCCTCCTCCTATATGGCTACACCTTC.